The text below deals with one T cell receptor beta chain. Its antigen is unknown. The data are from a study of T cells in localized non-small cell lung cancer. Method: immunoSEQ multiplex PCR; TCRdb's copy keeps in-frame clones and lacks some. The sample yields under 35,000 clones, 91% seen once. Looked up from germline, CDR1 is SGDLS and CDR2 is YYNGEE. The CDR3 contains 12 residues. Between the trimmed V and J ends, which lost 0 bases and 7 bases, there was a span of 7 bases. Study-wide points: Adjacent lung had a median roughly 53 of the 100 largest tumor clones. Measurement of T cell clonality placed uninvolved adjacent lung highest, above the level in tumor.

Sample: peripheral blood mononuclear cells, taken before any cancer treatment. This receptor was taken from a female donor over 55 with stage II lung adenocarcinoma. V and J are TRBV9 and TRBJ1-1, with D unresolved. The CDR3 spells CASSVGAGEAFF. DNA for the CDR3: TGTGCCAGCAGCGTAGGGGCTGGTGAAGCTTTCTTT.